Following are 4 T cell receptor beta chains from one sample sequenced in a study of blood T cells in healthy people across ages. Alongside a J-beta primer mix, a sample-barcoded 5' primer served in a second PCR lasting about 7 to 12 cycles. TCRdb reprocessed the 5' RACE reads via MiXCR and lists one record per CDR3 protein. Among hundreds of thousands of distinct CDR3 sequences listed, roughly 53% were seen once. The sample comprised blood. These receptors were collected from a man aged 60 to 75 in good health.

CDR3 sequence (DNA): TGTGCCAGCAGTTTACCGGGACGGATCAATGAGCAGTTCTTC. This codes for CASSLPGRINEQFF. The rearrangement links TRBV28 to TRBJ2-1; D may match TRBD1 or TRBD2 (5 bases each). CDR3 length: 14 residues. With 2 bases removed from V and 6 bases from J, the gap between germline ends came to 11 bases. Germline lookup yields CDR1 MDHEN and CDR2 SYDVKM.

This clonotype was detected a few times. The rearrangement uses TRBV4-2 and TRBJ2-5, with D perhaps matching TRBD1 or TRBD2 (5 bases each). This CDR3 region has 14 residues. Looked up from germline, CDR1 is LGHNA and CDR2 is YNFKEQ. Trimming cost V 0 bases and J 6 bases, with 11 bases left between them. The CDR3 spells CASSQDRGEKTQYF. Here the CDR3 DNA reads TGTGCCAGCAGCCAAGATCGAGGGGAAAAGACCCAGTACTTC.

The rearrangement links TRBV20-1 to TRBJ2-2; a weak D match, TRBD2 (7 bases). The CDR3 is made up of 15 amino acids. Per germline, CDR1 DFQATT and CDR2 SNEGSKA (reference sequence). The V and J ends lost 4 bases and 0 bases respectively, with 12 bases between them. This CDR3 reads CSAKRGGANTGELFF. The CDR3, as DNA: TGCAGTGCTAAAAGGGGGGGAGCGAACACCGGGGAGCTGTTTTTT.

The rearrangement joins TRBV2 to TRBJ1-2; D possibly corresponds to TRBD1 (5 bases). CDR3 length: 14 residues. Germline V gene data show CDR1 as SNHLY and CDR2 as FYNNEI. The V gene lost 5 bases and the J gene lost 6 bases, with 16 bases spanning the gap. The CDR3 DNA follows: TGTGCCAGCAGTCGGCAGGGCTTCCCCGATGGCTACACCTTC. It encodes CASSRQGFPDGYTF.